This T cell receptor (beta chain) was profiled in a study of vaccination and CD4 T cells after COVID-19. The Oncomine TCR Beta short-read assay was applied to DNA of cultured CD4+ T cells. Genomic DNA extraction was carried out from cultured CD4+ T cells. TCRdb redid the calling of the PCR reads with MiXCR, one entry per CDR3 protein. In the table there are about 16,000 distinct CDR3 sequences, approximately 50% of which are singletons. Regarding treatment: roughly ten-day PBMC culture with coronavirus spike peptide pools or control peptides (ViraFEST assay). This CDR3 has 11 amino acids. Trimming left V 11 bases short and J 8 bases short, with 10 bases between. CDR1 and CDR2 (germline): ENHRY, SYGVKD. Worth noting for this clonotype: What it binds is unknown.

The V and J genes are TRBV10-3 and TRBJ1-6; a possible D gene is TRBD1 (5 bases). Source material: CD4+ T cells from blood, cultured in vitro. The source is a human donor who had recovered from COVID-19. The CDR3 nucleotides read TGTGCCGGGGGGAGGGATTCACCCCTCCACTTT. Translating gives CAGGRDSPLHF.